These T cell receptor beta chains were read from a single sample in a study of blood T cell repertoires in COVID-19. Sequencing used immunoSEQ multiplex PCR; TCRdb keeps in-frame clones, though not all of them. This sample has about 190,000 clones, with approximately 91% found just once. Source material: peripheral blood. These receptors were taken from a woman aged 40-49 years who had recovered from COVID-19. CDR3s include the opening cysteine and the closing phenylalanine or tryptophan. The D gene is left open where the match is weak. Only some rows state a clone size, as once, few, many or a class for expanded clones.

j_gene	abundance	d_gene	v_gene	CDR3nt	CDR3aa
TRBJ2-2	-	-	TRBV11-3	TGTGCCAGCAGCTTAGGACAGGCAGCCGGGGAGCTGTTTTTT	CASSLGQAAGELFF
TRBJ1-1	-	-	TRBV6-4	TGTGCCAGCAGTGCAGGGGCCCGGACTGAAGCTTTCTTT	CASSAGARTEAFF
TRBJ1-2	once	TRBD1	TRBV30	TGTGCCTGGAGTAGGGGGACAGGGGGTGTCTCTCTCGGAGGCTACACCTTC	CAWSRGTGGVSLGGYTF
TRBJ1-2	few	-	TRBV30	TGTGCCTGGAGTGTCGCAGGGTATGGCTACACCTTC	CAWSVAGYGYTF
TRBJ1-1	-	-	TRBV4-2	TGTGCCAGCAGCCAAGATAAGCGGGGCGGTGAAGCTTTCTTT	CASSQDKRGGEAFF
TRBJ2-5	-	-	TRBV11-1	TGTGCCAGCAGCTTAGGGTGGAGGGGCGGAGAGACCCAGTACTTC	CASSLGWRGGETQYF
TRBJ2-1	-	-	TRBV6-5	TGTGCCAGCACCCAGGGAGGGGGACCCTACAATGAGCAGTTCTTC	CASTQGGGPYNEQFF
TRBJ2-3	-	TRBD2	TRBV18	TGTGCCAGCTCACCCCCGCTAGCGGGAGACGATACGCAGTATTTT	CASSPPLAGDDTQYF
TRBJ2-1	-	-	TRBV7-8	TGTGCCAGCAGCTTAGCGTTGGGGAGGCATGAGCAGTTCTTC	CASSLALGRHEQFF
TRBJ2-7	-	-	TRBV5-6	TGTGCCAGCAGCGGGGCGGGACAGTCAAGCTACGAGCAGTACTTC	CASSGAGQSSYEQYF
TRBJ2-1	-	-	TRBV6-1	TGTGCCAGCAGTGAAGCGCTTCGGAGGGCCAATGAGCAGTTCTTC	CASSEALRRANEQFF
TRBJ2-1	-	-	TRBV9	TGTGCCAGCAGCGTAGCTGGGGGGACGGGAAGGCAGAATGAGCAGTTCTTC	CASSVAGGTGRQNEQFF
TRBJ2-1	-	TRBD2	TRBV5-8	TGTGCCAGCAGCTTGTTTTTATCGTGGGGGACTAGCAACTACAATGAGCAGTTCTTC	CASSLFLSWGTSNYNEQFF
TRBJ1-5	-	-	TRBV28	TGTGCCAGCAGTTTCCCGCGGGGGAGCAATCAGCCCCAGCATTTT	CASSFPRGSNQPQHF
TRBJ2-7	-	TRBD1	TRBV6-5	TGTGCCAGCAGTCGGGACAGAAGCTCCTACGAGCAGTACTTC	CASSRDRSSYEQYF
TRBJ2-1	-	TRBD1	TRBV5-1	TGCGCCAGCAGCTCCGGGACAGGGAACAATGAGCAGTTCTTC	CASSSGTGNNEQFF
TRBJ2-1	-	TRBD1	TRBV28	TGTGCCAGCAGCTCTTTCGGGACAGGAGATAATGAGCAGTTCTTC	CASSSFGTGDNEQFF
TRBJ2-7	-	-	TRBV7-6	TGTGCCAGCAGCATTCGGACAGCGCCCTACGAGCAGTACTTC	CASSIRTAPYEQYF
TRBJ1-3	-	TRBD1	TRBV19	TGTGCCAGTTTGGGGCGACAGGGGGCCTCGTTGGAAAACACCATATATTTT	CASLGRQGASLENTIYF
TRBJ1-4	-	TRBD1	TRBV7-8	TGTGCCAGCAGCCAGAGACAGGGGGATGAAAAACTGTTTTTT	CASSQRQGDEKLFF
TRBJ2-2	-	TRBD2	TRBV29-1	TGCAGCGCCTGGGCTAGCGGGAGCGGGGAGCTGTTTTTT	CSAWASGSGELFF
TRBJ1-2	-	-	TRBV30	TGTGCCTGGAGTGTGACGGGGAATGGCTACACCTTC	CAWSVTGNGYTF
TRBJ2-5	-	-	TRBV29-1	TGCAGCACCGGAGACAGCATGGGGACCCAGTACTTC	CSTGDSMGTQYF
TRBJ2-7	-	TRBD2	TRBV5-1	TGCGCCAGCAGCTTGGATGGTAGCGGGAGTCCTCTGTACGAGCAGTACTTC	CASSLDGSGSPLYEQYF
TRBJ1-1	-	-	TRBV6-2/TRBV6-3	TGTGCCAGCAGTTACTCGACCGATAGATGGAGGCAGGCTGAAGCTTTCTTT	CASSYSTDRWRQAEAFF
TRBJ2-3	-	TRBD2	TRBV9	TGTGCCAGCAGCGTAGGGGGTAGCGGGGGCACAGATACGCAGTATTTT	CASSVGGSGGTDTQYF
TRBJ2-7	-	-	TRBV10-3	TGTGCCATCAGTGAGGCCGGGAGCCCCTACGAGCAGTACTTC	CAISEAGSPYEQYF
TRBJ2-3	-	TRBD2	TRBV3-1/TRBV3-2	TGTGCCAGCAGCCAAGATAGGGGACTAGCGGGAGATACGCAGTATTTT	CASSQDRGLAGDTQYF
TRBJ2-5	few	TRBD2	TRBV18	TGTGCCAGCTCACCTCTGAGCGGGAGTTCCGAGACCCAGTACTTC	CASSPLSGSSETQYF
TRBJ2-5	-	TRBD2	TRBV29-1	TGCAGCGTTGAGCGGGGGGACCCAAGTCCCCAGTACTTC	CSVERGDPSPQYF
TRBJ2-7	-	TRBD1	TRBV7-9	TGTGCCAGCAGCTTTCGGACAGGGGACTACGAGCAGTACTTC	CASSFRTGDYEQYF
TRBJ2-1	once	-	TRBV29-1	TGCAGCGTTGAGCGGGATGAGCAGTTCTTC	CSVERDEQFF
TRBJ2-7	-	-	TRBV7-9	TGTGCCTCCGAGGGGGGGACCGAGCAGTACTTC	CASEGGTEQYF
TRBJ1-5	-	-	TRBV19	TGTGCCAGTAGTATAGATGGTGGAGGTATAAGCAATCAGCCCCAGCATTTT	CASSIDGGGISNQPQHF
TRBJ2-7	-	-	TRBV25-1	TGTGCCAGCACCCCAGGATATTCCTACGAGCAGTACTTC	CASTPGYSYEQYF
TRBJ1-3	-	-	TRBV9	TGTGCCAGCAGCGTAGGGCAGGGGCAAGGTACCTCTGGAAACACCATATATTTT	CASSVGQGQGTSGNTIYF
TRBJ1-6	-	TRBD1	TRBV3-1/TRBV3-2	TGTGCCAGCAGCCAAGAGGGACAGGGGTATTCACCCCTCCACTTT	CASSQEGQGYSPLHF
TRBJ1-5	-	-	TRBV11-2	TGTGCCAGCAGCTTAGATTTGGACAGAAATAATCAGCCCCAGCATTTT	CASSLDLDRNNQPQHF
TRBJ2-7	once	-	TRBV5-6	TGTGCCAGCAGCTTGGTCGGCAGGGTGGATTACGAGCAGTACTTC	CASSLVGRVDYEQYF
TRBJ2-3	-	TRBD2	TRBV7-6	TGTGCCAGCAGCCGGGAAGGGGCGGGAGACTCAGATACGCAGTATTTT	CASSREGAGDSDTQYF